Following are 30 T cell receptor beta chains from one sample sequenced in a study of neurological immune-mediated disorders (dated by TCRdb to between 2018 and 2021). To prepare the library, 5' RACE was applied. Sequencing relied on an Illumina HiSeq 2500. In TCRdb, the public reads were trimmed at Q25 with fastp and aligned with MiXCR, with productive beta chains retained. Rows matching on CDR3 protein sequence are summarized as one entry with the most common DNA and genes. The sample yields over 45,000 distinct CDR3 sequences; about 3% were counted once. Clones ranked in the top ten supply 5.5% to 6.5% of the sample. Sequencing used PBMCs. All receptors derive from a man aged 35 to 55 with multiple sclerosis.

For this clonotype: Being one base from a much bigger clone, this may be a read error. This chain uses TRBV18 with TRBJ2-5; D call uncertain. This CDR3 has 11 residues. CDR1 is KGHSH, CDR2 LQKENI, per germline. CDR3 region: CASSPLETRYF. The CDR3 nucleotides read TGTGCCAGCTCACCACTGGAGACCCGGTACTTC.

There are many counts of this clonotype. DNA of the CDR3: TGTGCCAGCAGCTCTAGCGGGGGGGCCTCAGGGACAGATACGCAGTATTTT. Translation gives CASSSSGGASGTDTQYF. This chain uses TRBV9 with TRBJ2-3, with 12 bases matching TRBD2. Trimming took 4 bases from V and 3 from J; bases not matched to a gene: 9. CDR3 length: 17 residues. The germline V gene has CDR1 SGDLS and CDR2 YYNGEE.

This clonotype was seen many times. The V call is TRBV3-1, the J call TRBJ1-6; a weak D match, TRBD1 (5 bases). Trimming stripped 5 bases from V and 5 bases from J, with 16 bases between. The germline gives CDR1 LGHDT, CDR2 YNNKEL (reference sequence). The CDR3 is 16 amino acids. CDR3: CASSFGGAGHNSPLHF. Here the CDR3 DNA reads TGTGCCAGCAGCTTCGGGGGTGCAGGACATAATTCACCCCTCCACTTT.

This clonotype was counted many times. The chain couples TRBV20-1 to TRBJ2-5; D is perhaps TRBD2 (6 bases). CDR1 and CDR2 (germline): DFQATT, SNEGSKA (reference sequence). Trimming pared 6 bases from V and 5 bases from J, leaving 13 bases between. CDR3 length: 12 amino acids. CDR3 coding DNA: TGCAGTGCCAGCGGGCCCGAGGAGACCCAGTACTTC. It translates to CSASGPEETQYF.

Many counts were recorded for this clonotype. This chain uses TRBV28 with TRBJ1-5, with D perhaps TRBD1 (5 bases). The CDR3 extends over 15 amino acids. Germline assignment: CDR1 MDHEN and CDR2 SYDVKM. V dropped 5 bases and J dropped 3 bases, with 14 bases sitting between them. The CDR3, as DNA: TGTGCCAGCAGTCGGCAGGGCGTGGCCAATCAGCCCCAGCATTTT. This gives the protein CASSRQGVANQPQHF.

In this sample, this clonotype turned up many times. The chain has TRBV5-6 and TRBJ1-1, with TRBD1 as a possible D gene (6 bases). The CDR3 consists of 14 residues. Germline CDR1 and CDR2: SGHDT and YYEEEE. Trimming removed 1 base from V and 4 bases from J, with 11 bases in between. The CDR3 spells CASSLRGLGTEAFF. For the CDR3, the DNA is TGTGCCAGCAGCTTGAGGGGGTTAGGCACTGAAGCTTTCTTT. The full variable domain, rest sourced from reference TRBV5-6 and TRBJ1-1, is DAGVTQSPTHLIKTRGQQVTLRCSPKSGHDTVSWYQQALGQGPQFIFQYYEEEERQRGNFPDRFSGHQFPNYSSELNVNALLLGDSALYLCASSLRGLGTEAFFGQGTRLTVV.

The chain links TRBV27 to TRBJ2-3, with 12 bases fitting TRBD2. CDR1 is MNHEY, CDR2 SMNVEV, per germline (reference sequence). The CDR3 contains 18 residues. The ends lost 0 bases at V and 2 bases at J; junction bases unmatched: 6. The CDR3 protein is CASSLSRLAGDPTDTQYF. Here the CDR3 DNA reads TGTGCCAGCAGTTTATCGAGACTAGCGGGGGACCCCACAGATACGCAGTATTTT.

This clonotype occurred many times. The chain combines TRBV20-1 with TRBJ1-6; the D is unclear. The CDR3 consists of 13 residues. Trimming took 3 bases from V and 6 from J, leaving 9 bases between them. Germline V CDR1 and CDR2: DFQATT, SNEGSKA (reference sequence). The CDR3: CSASARFNSPLHF. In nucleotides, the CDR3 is TGCAGTGCTAGCGCCAGATTTAATTCACCCCTCCACTTT.

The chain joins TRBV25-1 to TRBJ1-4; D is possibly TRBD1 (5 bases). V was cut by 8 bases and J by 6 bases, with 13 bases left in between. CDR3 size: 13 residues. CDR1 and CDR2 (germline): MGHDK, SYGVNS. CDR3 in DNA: TGTGCCAGCTGGGGAAAGGGACATGAAAAACTGTTTTTT. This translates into CASWGKGHEKLFF. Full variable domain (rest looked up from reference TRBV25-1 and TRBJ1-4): EADIYQTPRYLVIGTGKKITLECSQTMGHDKMYWYQQDPGMELHLIHYSYGVNSTEKGDLSSESTVSRIRTEHFPLTLESARPSHTSQYLCASWGKGHEKLFFGSGTQLSVL.

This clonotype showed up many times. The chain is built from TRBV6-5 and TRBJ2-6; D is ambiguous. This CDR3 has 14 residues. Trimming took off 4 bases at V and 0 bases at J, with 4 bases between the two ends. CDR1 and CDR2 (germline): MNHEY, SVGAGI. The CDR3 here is CASSLYSGANVLTF. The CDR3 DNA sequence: TGTGCCAGCAGTTTATACTCTGGGGCCAACGTCCTGACTTTC.

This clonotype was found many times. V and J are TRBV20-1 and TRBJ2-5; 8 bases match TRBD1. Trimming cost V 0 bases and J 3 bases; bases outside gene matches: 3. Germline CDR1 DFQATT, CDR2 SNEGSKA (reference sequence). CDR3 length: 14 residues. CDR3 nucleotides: TGCAGTGCTAGAGAAGGGGGACAGGAAGAGACCCAGTACTTC. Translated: CSAREGGQEETQYF.

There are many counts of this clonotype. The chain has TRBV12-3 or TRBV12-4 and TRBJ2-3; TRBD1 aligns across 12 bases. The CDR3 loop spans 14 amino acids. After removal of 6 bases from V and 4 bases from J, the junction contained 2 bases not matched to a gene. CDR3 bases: TGTGCCAGCAGGGGGACAGGGGGCGCAGATACGCAGTATTTT. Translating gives CASRGTGGADTQYF.

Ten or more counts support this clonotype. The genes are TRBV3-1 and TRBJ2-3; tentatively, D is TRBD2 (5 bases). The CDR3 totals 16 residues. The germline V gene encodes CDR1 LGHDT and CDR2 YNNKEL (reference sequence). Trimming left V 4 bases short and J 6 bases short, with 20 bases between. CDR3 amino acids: CASSPGPSTRSDTQYF. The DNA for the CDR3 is TGTGCCAGCAGCCCAGGCCCTAGCACCCGTTCCGATACGCAGTATTTT.

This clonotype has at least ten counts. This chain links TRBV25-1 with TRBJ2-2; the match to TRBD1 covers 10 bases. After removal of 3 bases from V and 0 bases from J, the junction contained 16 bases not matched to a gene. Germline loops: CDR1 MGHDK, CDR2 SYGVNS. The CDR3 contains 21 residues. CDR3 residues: CASSDTLAGQGRPSNTGELFF. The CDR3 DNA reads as TGTGCCAGCAGTGATACCTTAGCGGGACAGGGGAGACCATCGAACACCGGGGAGCTGTTTTTT.

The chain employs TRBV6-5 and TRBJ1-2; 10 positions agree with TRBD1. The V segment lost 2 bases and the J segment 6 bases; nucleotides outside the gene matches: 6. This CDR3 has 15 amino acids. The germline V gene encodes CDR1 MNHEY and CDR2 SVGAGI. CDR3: CASSYGRQGADGYTF. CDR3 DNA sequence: TGTGCCAGCAGTTACGGAAGACAGGGGGCGGATGGCTACACCTTC.

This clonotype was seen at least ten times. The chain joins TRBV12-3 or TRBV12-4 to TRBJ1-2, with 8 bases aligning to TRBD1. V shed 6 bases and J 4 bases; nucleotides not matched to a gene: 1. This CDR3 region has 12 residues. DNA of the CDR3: TGTGCCAGCAGGGGGACAGGCTATGGCTACACCTTC. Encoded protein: CASRGTGYGYTF.

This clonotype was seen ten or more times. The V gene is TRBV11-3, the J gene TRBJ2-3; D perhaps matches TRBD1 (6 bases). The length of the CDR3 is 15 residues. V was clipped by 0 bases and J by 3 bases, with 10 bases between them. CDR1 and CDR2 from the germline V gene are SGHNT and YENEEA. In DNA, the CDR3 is TGTGCCAGCAGCTTAGATTCAGGGGTAACAGATACGCAGTATTTT. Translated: CASSLDSGVTDTQYF.

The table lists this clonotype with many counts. CDR3 DNA: TGCGCCAGCAGCCAAGGTACAGGGACTGGAAACACCATATATTTT. The encoded protein is CASSQGTGTGNTIYF. The V call is TRBV4-1, the J call TRBJ1-3; possibly TRBD1 for D (6 bases). CDR1 MGHRA and CDR2 YSYEKL come from the germline V gene. Trimming took off 1 base at V and 2 bases at J, with 9 bases between the two ends. This CDR3 is 15 amino acids long.

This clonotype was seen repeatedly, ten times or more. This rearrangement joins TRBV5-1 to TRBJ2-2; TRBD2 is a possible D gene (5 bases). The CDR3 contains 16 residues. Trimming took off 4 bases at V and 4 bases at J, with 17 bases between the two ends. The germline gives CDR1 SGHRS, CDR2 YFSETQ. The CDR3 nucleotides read TGCGCCAGCAGCCGCGTTGAGGGCCTCTCCACCGGGGAGCTGTTTTTT. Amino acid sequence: CASSRVEGLSTGELFF. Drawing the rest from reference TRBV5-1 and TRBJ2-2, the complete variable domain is KAGVTQTPRYLIKTRGQQVTLSCSPISGHRSVSWYQQTPGQGLQFLFEYFSETQRNKGNFPGRFSGRQFSNSRSEMNVSTLELGDSALYLCASSRVEGLSTGELFFGEGSRLTVL.

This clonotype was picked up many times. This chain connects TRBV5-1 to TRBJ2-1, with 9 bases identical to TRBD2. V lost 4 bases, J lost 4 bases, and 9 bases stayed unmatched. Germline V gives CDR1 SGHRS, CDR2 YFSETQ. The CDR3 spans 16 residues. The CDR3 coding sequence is TGCGCCAGCAGCCCCAGTATAGCGGGGGAATACAATGAGCAGTTCTTC. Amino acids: CASSPSIAGEYNEQFF. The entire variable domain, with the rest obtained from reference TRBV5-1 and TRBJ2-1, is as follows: KAGVTQTPRYLIKTRGQQVTLSCSPISGHRSVSWYQQTPGQGLQFLFEYFSETQRNKGNFPGRFSGRQFSNSRSEMNVSTLELGDSALYLCASSPSIAGEYNEQFFGPGTRLTVL.

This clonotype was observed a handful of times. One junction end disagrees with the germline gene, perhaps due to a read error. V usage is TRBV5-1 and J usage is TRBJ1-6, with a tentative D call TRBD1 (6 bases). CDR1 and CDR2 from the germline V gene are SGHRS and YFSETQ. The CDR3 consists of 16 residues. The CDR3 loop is CASSWTPGVSNSPHNF. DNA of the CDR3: TGCGCCAGCAGCTGGACTCCAGGGGTGTCTAATTCACCCCACAACTTT.

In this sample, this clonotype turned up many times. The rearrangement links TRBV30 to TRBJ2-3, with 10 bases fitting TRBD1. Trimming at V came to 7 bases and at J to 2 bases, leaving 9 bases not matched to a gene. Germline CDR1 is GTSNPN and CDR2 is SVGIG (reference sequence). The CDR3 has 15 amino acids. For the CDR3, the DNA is TGTGCCTTCAGGGACAGGGGACTCCCCACAGATACGCAGTATTTT. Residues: CAFRDRGLPTDTQYF.

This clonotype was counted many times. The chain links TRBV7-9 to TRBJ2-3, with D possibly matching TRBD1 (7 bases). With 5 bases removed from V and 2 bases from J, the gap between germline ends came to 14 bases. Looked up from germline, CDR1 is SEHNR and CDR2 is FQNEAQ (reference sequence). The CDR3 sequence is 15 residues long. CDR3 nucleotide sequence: TGTGCCAGCAGCAAGGAGGGACAGATCACAGATACGCAGTATTTT. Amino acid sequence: CASSKEGQITDTQYF. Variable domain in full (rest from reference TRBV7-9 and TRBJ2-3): DTGVSQNPRHKITKRGQNVTFRCDPISEHNRLYWYRQTLGQGPEFLTYFQNEAQLEKSRLLSDRFSAERPKGSFSTLEIQRTEQGDSAMYLCASSKEGQITDTQYFGPGTRLTVL.

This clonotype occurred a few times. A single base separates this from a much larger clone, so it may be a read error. Here the CDR3 DNA reads TGCGCCAGCAGTGGAAATAAGGGGAATACGCAGTATTTT. This codes for CASSGNKGNTQYF. J is TRBJ2-3 and V is TRBV10-2, with a weak D call TRBD1 (5 bases). V gave up 4 bases and J gave up 7 bases, with 12 bases separating them. CDR3 length: 13 residues. CDR1 is WSHSY, CDR2 SAAADI, per germline.

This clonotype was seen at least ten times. CDR3 sequence reads: CASSQVIAGGSTPGANVLTF. CDR3 coding DNA: TGTGCCAGCAGCCAAGTGATAGCGGGGGGCTCAACCCCTGGGGCCAACGTCCTGACTTTC. The chain couples TRBV3-1 to TRBJ2-6; 10 positions agree with TRBD2. The junction had 11 bases not matched to a gene; V was cut back by 1 base and J by 2 bases. The length of the CDR3 is 20 residues. CDR1 LGHDT and CDR2 YNNKEL come from the germline V gene (reference sequence).

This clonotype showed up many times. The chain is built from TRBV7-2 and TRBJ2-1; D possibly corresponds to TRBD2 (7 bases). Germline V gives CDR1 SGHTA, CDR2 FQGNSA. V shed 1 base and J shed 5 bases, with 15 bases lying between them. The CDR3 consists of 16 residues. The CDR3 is CASSLVAAGADNEQFF. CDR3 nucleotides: TGTGCCAGCAGCTTAGTGGCGGCGGGGGCCGACAATGAGCAGTTCTTC.

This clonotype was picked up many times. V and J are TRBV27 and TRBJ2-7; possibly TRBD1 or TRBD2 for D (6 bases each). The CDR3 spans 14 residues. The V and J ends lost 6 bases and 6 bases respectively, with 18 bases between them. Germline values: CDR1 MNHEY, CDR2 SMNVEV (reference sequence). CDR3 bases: TGTGCCAGCAGACCGAGGGGGGAGAACTCCGAGCAGTACTTC. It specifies CASRPRGENSEQYF.

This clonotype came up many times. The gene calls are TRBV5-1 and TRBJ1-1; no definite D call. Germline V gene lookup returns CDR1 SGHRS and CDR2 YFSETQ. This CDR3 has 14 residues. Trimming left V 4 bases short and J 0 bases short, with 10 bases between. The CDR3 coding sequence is TGCGCCAGCAGCCCGCTCGAAGTGAACACTGAAGCTTTCTTT. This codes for CASSPLEVNTEAFF.

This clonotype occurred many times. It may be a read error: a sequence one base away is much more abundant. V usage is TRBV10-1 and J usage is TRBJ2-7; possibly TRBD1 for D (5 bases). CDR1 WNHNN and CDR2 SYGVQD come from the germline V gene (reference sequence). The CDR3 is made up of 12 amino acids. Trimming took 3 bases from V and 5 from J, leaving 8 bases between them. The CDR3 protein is CASSEGVDEQYF. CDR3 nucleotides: TGCGCCAGCAGTGAAGGGGTGGACGAGCAGTACTTC.

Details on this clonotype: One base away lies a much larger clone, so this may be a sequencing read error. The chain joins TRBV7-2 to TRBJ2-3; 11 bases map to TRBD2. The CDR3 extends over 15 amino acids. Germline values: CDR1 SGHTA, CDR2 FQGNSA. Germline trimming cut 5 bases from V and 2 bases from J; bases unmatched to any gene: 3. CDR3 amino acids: CASSTLAGVTDTQYF. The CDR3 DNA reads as TGTGCCAGCAGCACACTAGCGGGGGTCACAGATACGCAGTATTTT.